What follows describes a single T cell receptor (beta chain). V was clipped by 5 bases and J by 5 bases; unmatched bases: 7. This CDR3 spans 15 amino acids. Germline V CDR1 and CDR2: SGHNT, YYREEE (reference sequence). The data derive from a study of glioma-infiltrating T cells after dendritic cell vaccination. Study-wide background: Treatment, given 2003 to 2012, was autologous tumor lysate-pulsed dendritic cell vaccination.

The primer mix had 60 V beta and 13 J beta primers. Profiling relied on immunoSEQ multiplex PCR, and the TCRdb table lists in-frame clones only, not all of them. The data hold roughly 100,000 clones, with nearly 90% observed a single time. Time point of the sample: after dendritic cell vaccination, including at tumor progression/relapse. Only patients with spare fresh-frozen tumor and over two years of follow-up were included. This chain links TRBV5-4 with TRBJ2-2; 9 bases match TRBD1. Sequences were derived from blood, sampled after dendritic cell vaccination. This clonotype was sampled from a human donor with glioblastoma. The CDR3 loop reads CASRPGTGRTGELFF. Written as DNA, the CDR3 is TGTGCCAGCAGGCCCGGGACAGGGAGAACCGGGGAGCTGTTTTTT.